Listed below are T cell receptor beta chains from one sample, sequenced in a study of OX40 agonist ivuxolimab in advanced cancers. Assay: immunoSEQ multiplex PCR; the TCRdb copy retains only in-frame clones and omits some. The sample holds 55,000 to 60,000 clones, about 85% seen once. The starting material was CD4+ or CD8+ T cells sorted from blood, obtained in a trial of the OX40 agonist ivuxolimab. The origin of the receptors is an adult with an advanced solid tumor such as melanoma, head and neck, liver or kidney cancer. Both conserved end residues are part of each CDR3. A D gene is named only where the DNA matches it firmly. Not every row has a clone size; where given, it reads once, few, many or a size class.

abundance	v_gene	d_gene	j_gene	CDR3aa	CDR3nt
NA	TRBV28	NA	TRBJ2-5	CASRRTLFSEQYF	TGTGCCAGCAGACGAACCCTCTTTTCGGAGCAGTACTTC
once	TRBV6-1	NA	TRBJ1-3	CASSEQGNTIYF	TGTGCCAGCAGTGAACAGGGGAACACCATATATTTT
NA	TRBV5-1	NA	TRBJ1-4	CASSLGGSNEKLFF	TGCGCCAGCAGCTTGGGAGGGTCTAATGAAAAACTGTTTTTT
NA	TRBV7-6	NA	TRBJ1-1	CASSHKSTEAFF	TGTGCCAGCAGTCACAAATCCACTGAAGCTTTCTTT
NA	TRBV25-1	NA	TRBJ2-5	CASSKSEQETQYF	TGTGCCAGCAGTAAGAGCGAACAAGAGACCCAGTACTTC
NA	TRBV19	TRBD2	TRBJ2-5	CASTPTSGSIETQYF	TGTGCCAGTACCCCGACTAGCGGGAGTATCGAGACCCAGTACTTC
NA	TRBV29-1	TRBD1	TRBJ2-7	CSVGDSYGSYEQYF	TGCAGCGTTGGGGACAGCTACGGCTCCTACGAGCAGTACTTC
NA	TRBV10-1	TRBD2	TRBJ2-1	CASIDSGGGSDNEQFF	TGCGCCAGCATCGATAGCGGGGGGGGATCGGACAATGAGCAGTTCTTC
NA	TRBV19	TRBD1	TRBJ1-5	CASQDRGQPQHF	TGTGCCAGCCAGGACAGGGGACAGCCCCAGCATTTT
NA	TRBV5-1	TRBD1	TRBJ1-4	CASSWGQGATNEKLFF	TGCGCCAGCAGCTGGGGACAGGGGGCAACTAATGAAAAACTGTTTTTT
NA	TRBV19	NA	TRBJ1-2	CASSLPGQPLYGYTF	TGTGCCAGTAGCCTGCCCGGACAGCCACTCTATGGCTACACCTTC
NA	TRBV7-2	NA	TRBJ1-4	CASSLGAGPTNEKLFF	TGTGCCAGCAGCTTAGGGGCGGGTCCAACTAATGAAAAACTGTTTTTT
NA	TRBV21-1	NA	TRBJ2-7	CASSPGTGNYEQYF	TGTGCCAGCAGCCCAGGGACAGGGAACTACGAGCAGTACTTC
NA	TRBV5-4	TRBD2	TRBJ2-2	CASSFGLAGATGELFF	TGTGCCAGCAGCTTCGGGCTAGCGGGAGCCACCGGGGAGCTGTTTTTT
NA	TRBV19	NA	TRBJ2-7	CASSLSGESYEQYF	TGTGCCAGTAGCCTCTCTGGGGAATCCTACGAGCAGTACTTC
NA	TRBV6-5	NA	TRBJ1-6	CASSYRGKSPLHF	TGTGCCAGCAGTTACAGAGGGAAATCACCCCTCCACTTT
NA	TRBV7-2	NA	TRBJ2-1	CASSLVEGLGNEQFF	TGTGCCAGCAGCTTAGTCGAGGGCCTGGGGAATGAGCAGTTCTTC
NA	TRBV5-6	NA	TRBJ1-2	CASSLQGSGYTF	TGTGCCAGCAGTCTCCAGGGCAGTGGCTACACCTTC
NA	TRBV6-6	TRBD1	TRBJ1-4	CASRDRGEKLFF	TGTGCCAGCCGGGACAGGGGTGAAAAACTGTTTTTT
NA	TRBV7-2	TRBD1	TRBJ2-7	CASSINRGYEQYF	TGTGCCAGCAGCATAAACAGGGGCTACGAGCAGTACTTC
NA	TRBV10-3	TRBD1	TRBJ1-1	CAISGDRGVTEAFF	TGTGCCATCAGTGGGGACAGGGGTGTTACTGAAGCTTTCTTT
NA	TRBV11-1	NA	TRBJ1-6	CASSSTPDSPLHF	TGTGCCAGCAGCTCGACCCCCGATTCACCCCTCCACTTT
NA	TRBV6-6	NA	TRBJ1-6	CASREGGAHNSPLHF	TGTGCCAGCAGAGAGGGGGGGGCCCATAATTCACCCCTCCACTTT
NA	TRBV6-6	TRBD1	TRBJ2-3	CASSPFEQGAADTQYF	TGTGCCAGCAGCCCCTTTGAGCAGGGGGCTGCAGATACGCAGTATTTT
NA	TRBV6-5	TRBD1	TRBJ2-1	CASRRTGRSYNEQFF	TGTGCCAGCAGGCGGACAGGGCGCTCCTACAATGAGCAGTTCTTC
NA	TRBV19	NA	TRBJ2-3	CATKGGVLVDTQYF	TGTGCCACCAAGGGGGGGGTGTTGGTAGATACGCAGTATTTT
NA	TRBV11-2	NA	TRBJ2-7	CASSPVPNYEQYF	TGTGCCAGCAGCCCGGTTCCTAACTACGAGCAGTACTTC
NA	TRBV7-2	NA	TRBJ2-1	CASSPWAFSSYNEQFF	TGTGCCAGCAGCCCATGGGCGTTCAGCTCCTACAATGAGCAGTTCTTC
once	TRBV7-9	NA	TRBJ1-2	CATRVASTDYGYTF	TGTGCCACCAGGGTGGCCTCAACGGACTATGGCTACACCTTC
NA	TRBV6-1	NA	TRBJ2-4	CASSEAKKSAGF	TGTGCCAGCAGTGAAGCTAAAAAGTCCGCGGGCTTC
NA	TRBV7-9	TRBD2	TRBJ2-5	CASRRTSGQETQYF	TGTGCCAGCAGACGGACTAGCGGCCAAGAGACCCAGTACTTC
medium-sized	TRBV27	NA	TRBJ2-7	CASKDGQLSYEQYF	TGTGCCAGCAAGGACGGACAGCTCTCCTACGAGCAGTACTTC
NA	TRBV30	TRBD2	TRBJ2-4	CACEVRGGNIQYF	TGTGCCTGTGAGGTGCGGGGGGGAAACATTCAGTACTTC
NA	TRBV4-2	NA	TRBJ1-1	CASSYGRGGEAFF	TGTGCCAGCAGCTATGGCCGGGGGGGAGAAGCTTTCTTT
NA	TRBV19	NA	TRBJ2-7	CASSKSLGSGGSYEQYF	TGTGCCAGTAGTAAGTCGCTAGGGTCAGGGGGGTCCTACGAGCAGTACTTC
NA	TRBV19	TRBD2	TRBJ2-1	CASSWTSGLSYNEQFF	TGTGCCAGTAGTTGGACTAGCGGGCTCTCCTACAATGAGCAGTTCTTC
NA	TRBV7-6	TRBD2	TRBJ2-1	CASSLVGLGGQQFF	TGTGCCAGCAGCTTAGTGGGACTAGGGGGGCAGCAGTTCTTC
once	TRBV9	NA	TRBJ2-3	CASSTTDTQYF	TGTGCCAGCAGCACCACAGATACGCAGTATTTT
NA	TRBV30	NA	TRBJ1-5	CAWSVSGNGNQPQHF	TGTGCCTGGAGTGTATCAGGGAACGGCAATCAGCCCCAGCATTTT
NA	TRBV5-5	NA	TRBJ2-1	CASSPGRGLAAIDEQFF	TGTGCCAGCAGCCCTGGTCGGGGGCTAGCCGCCATCGATGAGCAGTTCTTC
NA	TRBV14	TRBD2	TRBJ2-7	CASSQAGGAFEQYF	TGTGCCAGCAGCCAAGCGGGAGGAGCTTTCGAGCAGTACTTC
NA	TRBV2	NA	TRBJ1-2	CASSRIQGVSWGYTF	TGTGCCAGCAGTCGCATACAGGGTGTGTCATGGGGCTACACCTTC
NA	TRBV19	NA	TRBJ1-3	CASSPPGRGNTIYF	TGTGCCAGTAGTCCCCCGGGCCGGGGAAACACCATATATTTT